Listed here are 32 T cell receptor beta chains from one sample, sequenced in a study of graft-versus-host responses after intestinal transplantation. Repertoires were generated with immunoSEQ multiplex PCR, while TCRdb's copy carries only in-frame clones and drops some. The table lists 75,000 to 100,000 clones, 85% to 95% of them singletons. The antigens of these receptors remain unknown. The source material was unstimulated CD8+ T cells sorted from spleen or lymph node cells, sampled before intestinal transplant. These receptors were taken from a human donor who received an intestinal transplant.

This clone has a single count. The V gene is TRBV19, the J gene TRBJ1-6, with a tentative D call TRBD1 (6 bases). The CDR3 is 15 amino acids. The V end lost 3 bases, the J end lost 6 bases, and 12 bases lay between the germline ends. Germline lookup yields CDR1 LNHDA and CDR2 SQIVND (reference sequence). CDR3 protein: CASSMTGLTNSPLHF. The CDR3 coding sequence is TGTGCCAGTAGTATGACAGGCCTAACTAATTCACCCCTCCACTTT. Full variable domain (outside the CDR3, taken from reference TRBV19 and TRBJ1-6): DGGITQSPKYLFRKEGQNVTLSCEQNLNHDAMYWYRQDPGQGLRLIYYSQIVNDFQKGDIAEGYSVSREKKESFPLTVTSAQKNPTAFYLCASSMTGLTNSPLHFGNGTRLTVT.

This chain's CDR3 is CASSQDHGSYEQYF. CDR3 DNA sequence: TGCGCCAGCAGCCAAGATCATGGCAGTTACGAGCAGTACTTC. The chain employs TRBV4-1 and TRBJ2-7; no clear D gene. V lost 0 bases and J lost 4, with 10 bases in between. This CDR3 contains 14 residues. From germline, CDR1 is MGHRA and CDR2 YSYEKL.

This sequence joins TRBV30 and TRBJ1-2; D possibly corresponds to TRBD1 (6 bases). This CDR3 has 19 amino acids. Per germline, CDR1 GTSNPN and CDR2 SVGIG (reference sequence). Between the trimmed V and J ends, which lost 3 bases and 7 bases, there was a span of 33 bases. The CDR3 reads CAWSVNFALKETGFPGYTF. The CDR3 DNA sequence: TGTGCCTGGAGCGTAAATTTCGCCCTAAAAGAAACAGGGTTTCCTGGCTACACCTTC.

V and J are TRBV27 and TRBJ1-4; possible D gene TRBD1, 6 bases. V lost 6 bases and J 8 bases, leaving 16 bases between the germline ends. This CDR3 contains 14 residues. Germline V CDR1 and CDR2: MNHEY, SMNVEV (reference sequence). DNA for the CDR3: TGTGCCAGCAGCCCTCAGGGGATCGAGGAAAAACTGTTTTTT. Translating gives CASSPQGIEEKLFF.

In this sample, this clone turned up once. This chain joins TRBV2 and TRBJ1-5; the D is unclear. Per the germline V gene, CDR1 is SNHLY and CDR2 is FYNNEI. Trimming left V 3 bases short and J 5 bases short, with 14 bases between. The CDR3 length is 15 residues. CDR3 sequence (DNA): TGTGCCAGCAGTGACACGGGGAGGTACGATCAGCCCCAGCATTTT. Its protein product is CASSDTGRYDQPQHF.

The genes are TRBV6-5 and TRBJ2-1; D is uncertain. The CDR3 runs 13 residues. Germline CDR1 reads MNHEY; CDR2 reads SVGAGI. Trimming took off 0 bases at V and 10 bases at J, with 10 bases between the two ends. CDR3 amino acids: CASSYSSSGEQFF. The CDR3 DNA reads as TGTGCCAGCAGTTACTCGAGTTCAGGAGAGCAGTTCTTC.

This clone was seen once. The V gene is TRBV6-5, the J gene TRBJ1-2, with D unclear. V dropped 6 bases and J dropped 4 bases, with 18 bases sitting between them. Per the germline V gene, CDR1 is MNHEY and CDR2 is SVGAGI. The CDR3 is 15 residues long. The CDR3 is CASSIHPTAGYGYTF. CDR3 sequence (DNA): TGTGCCAGCAGCATACATCCCACCGCGGGCTATGGCTACACCTTC.

The J gene is TRBJ2-2, the V gene TRBV7-9, with 11 bases that match TRBD2. Germline loops: CDR1 SEHNR, CDR2 FQNEAQ (reference sequence). The V segment lost 5 bases and the J segment 7 bases; nucleotides outside the gene matches: 12. The CDR3 spans 17 residues. CDR3 nucleotide sequence: TGTGCCAGCAGCGAAGGACTAGCGGGCCTCAACGGCGGGGAGCTGTTTTTT. Amino acids: CASSEGLAGLNGGELFF.

This chain links TRBV7-9 with TRBJ2-7; 7 bases fit TRBD2. The CDR3 consists of 15 residues. V was clipped by 6 bases and J by 0 bases; unmatched bases: 8. Germline values: CDR1 SEHNR, CDR2 FQNEAQ (reference sequence). The CDR3 sequence: CASSQSGASSYEQYF. The CDR3 nucleotides are TGTGCCAGCAGTCAAAGCGGGGCCAGCTCCTACGAGCAGTACTTC.

V and J are TRBV7-6 and TRBJ2-1; 7 nucleotides line up with TRBD1. The CDR3 is 18 amino acids. Germline values: CDR1 SGHVS, CDR2 FNYEAQ. Trimming at V came to 1 base and at J to 6 bases, leaving 15 bases not matched to a gene. In DNA form, the CDR3 reads TGTGCCAGCAGCTTAGGGCGGGTGGGGACAGTGTCCGGCAATGAGCAGTTCTTC. Its protein is CASSLGRVGTVSGNEQFF.

This chain links TRBV10-3 with TRBJ1-2, with D possibly being TRBD1 (5 bases). This CDR3 comprises 14 residues. Looked up from germline, CDR1 is ENHRY and CDR2 is SYGVKD. Trimming took 3 bases from V and 4 from J, leaving 12 bases between them. The CDR3 DNA sequence: TGTGCCATCAGTGAAGCGGGGGAGGTCTATGGCTACACCTTC. Amino acids: CAISEAGEVYGYTF.

The chain has TRBV4-1 and TRBJ2-1; TRBD1 matches 8 bases. This CDR3 has 15 amino acids. CDR1 and CDR2 (germline): MGHRA, YSYEKL. J gave up 4 bases and V 4 bases, and 6 bases lay outside the gene matches. The CDR3 DNA is TGCGCCAGCAGCCTAGATGGGACAGGTTACAATGAGCAGTTCTTC. As protein: CASSLDGTGYNEQFF.

The rearrangement links TRBV27 to TRBJ2-6; perhaps TRBD1 as D (6 bases). Germline-derived CDR1 and CDR2 are MNHEY and SMNVEV (reference sequence). V was cut by 5 bases and J by 0 bases, with 14 bases left in between. This CDR3 is built from 17 residues. The CDR3 sequence: CASSPTDRPSGANVLTF. The CDR3 coding sequence is TGTGCCAGCAGTCCAACGGACAGACCCTCTGGGGCCAACGTCCTGACTTTC.

V is TRBV7-9 and J is TRBJ1-2, with 9 bases fitting TRBD1. CDR1 is SEHNR and CDR2 is FQNEAQ in the germline V gene (reference sequence). Trimming removed 5 bases from V and 5 bases from J; junction bases left unmatched: 9. The CDR3 has 15 residues. In nucleotides, the CDR3 is TGTGCCAGCAGCCAACAGGGGGCTCTGGAATATGGCTACACCTTC. Translating it yields CASSQQGALEYGYTF. The whole variable domain, filled in from reference TRBV7-9 and TRBJ1-2, reads DTGVSQNPRHKITKRGQNVTFRCDPISEHNRLYWYRQTLGQGPEFLTYFQNEAQLEKSRLLSDRFSAERPKGSFSTLEIQRTEQGDSAMYLCASSQQGALEYGYTFGSGTRLTVV.

The V call is TRBV7-9, the J call TRBJ2-7; the match to TRBD1 covers 9 bases. This CDR3 region has 13 residues. From germline, CDR1 is SEHNR and CDR2 FQNEAQ (reference sequence). With V trimmed by 4 bases and J by 5 bases, 3 bases remained unmatched. In DNA form, the CDR3 reads TGTGCCAGCAGCTCGGGACAGGGCGACGAGCAGTACTTC. Residues: CASSSGQGDEQYF.

The rearrangement joins TRBV7-9 to TRBJ1-1; 8 positions agree with TRBD1. Losses at the gene ends were 0 bases for V and 0 bases for J; bases not matched to a gene: 6. The CDR3 runs 17 residues. Germline values: CDR1 SEHNR, CDR2 FQNEAQ (reference sequence). CDR3 nucleotides: TGTGCCAGCAGCTTAGCAATGAAACAGGGGGTGAACACTGAAGCTTTCTTT. Translating gives CASSLAMKQGVNTEAFF.

The chain couples TRBV13 to TRBJ2-2; no definite D call. CDR3 length: 12 amino acids. V lost 4 bases and J 6 bases, leaving 6 bases between the germline ends. Germline V lookup: CDR1 PRHDT, CDR2 FYEKMQ (reference sequence). The CDR3 here is CASSYISGELFF. The CDR3 region has the DNA TGTGCCAGCAGCTATATTTCCGGGGAGCTGTTTTTT. Variable domain in full (rest from reference TRBV13 and TRBJ2-2): AAGVIQSPRHLIKEKRETATLKCYPIPRHDTVYWYQQGPGQDPQFLISFYEKMQSDKGSIPDRFSAQQFSDYHSELNMSSLELGDSALYFCASSYISGELFFGEGSRLTVL.

The chain couples TRBV21-1 to TRBJ1-5. TRBV21-1 corresponds to a pseudogene. This CDR3 is 14 amino acids long. CDR3 residues: CATRSRGGGQPQHF. CDR3 coding DNA: TGTGCCACGAGGAGTAGGGGAGGTGGTCAGCCCCAGCATTTT.

This clone was seen just once. This chain connects TRBV19 to TRBJ2-7; 7 nucleotides align to TRBD2. The V segment lost 9 bases and the J segment 3 bases; nucleotides outside the gene matches: 14. CDR1 is LNHDA, CDR2 SQIVND, per germline (reference sequence). The CDR3 is 15 residues long. The CDR3 is CASKSAAGPNYEQYF. In DNA form, the CDR3 reads TGTGCCAGCAAAAGTGCAGCGGGGCCAAACTACGAGCAGTACTTC. Full variable domain (rest looked up from reference TRBV19 and TRBJ2-7): DGGITQSPKYLFRKEGQNVTLSCEQNLNHDAMYWYRQDPGQGLRLIYYSQIVNDFQKGDIAEGYSVSREKKESFPLTVTSAQKNPTAFYLCASKSAAGPNYEQYFGPGTRLTVT.

The V gene is TRBV5-1, the J gene TRBJ2-7; D possibly corresponds to TRBD1 (6 bases). V was cut by 4 bases and J by 4 bases, with 12 bases left in between. CDR1 SGHRS and CDR2 YFSETQ come from the germline V gene. This CDR3 has 13 residues. CDR3 sequence reads: CASSGNRVYEQYF. The CDR3 region has the DNA TGCGCCAGCAGCGGCAACAGGGTATACGAGCAGTACTTC.

The chain carries TRBV7-2 and TRBJ2-3; maybe TRBD2 (6 bases). Trimming removed 1 base from V and 4 bases from J, with 15 bases in between. This CDR3 comprises 16 residues. Per germline, CDR1 SGHTA and CDR2 FQGNSA. CDR3 protein: CASSLEPWGVADTQYF. CDR3 in DNA: TGTGCCAGCAGCTTAGAACCCTGGGGGGTGGCAGATACGCAGTATTTT.

The V and J genes are TRBV19 and TRBJ1-6; D might be TRBD1 (5 bases). Trimming pared 6 bases from V and 6 bases from J, leaving 18 bases between. CDR3 length: 16 amino acids. Per the germline V gene, CDR1 is LNHDA and CDR2 is SQIVND (reference sequence). CDR3 DNA sequence: TGTGCCAGTAGCCATCAGGGCCCCCGGGCTAATTCACCCCTCCACTTT. It is translated as CASSHQGPRANSPLHF.

The chain uses TRBV18 and TRBJ1-4; 11 bases fit TRBD1. The CDR3 contains 15 residues. J lost 8 bases, V lost 2 bases, and 4 bases had no gene match. Germline lookup yields CDR1 KGHSH and CDR2 LQKENI. The CDR3 region has the DNA TGTGCCAGCTCACCAGGACAGGGGGCGGAAGAAAAACTGTTTTTT. Translated, it gives CASSPGQGAEEKLFF.

This clone was counted a few times. This chain connects TRBV6-6 to TRBJ2-7, with D unresolved. Germline V gene data show CDR1 as MNHNY and CDR2 as SVGAGI (reference sequence). Trimming took off 6 bases at V and 4 bases at J, with 10 bases between the two ends. The CDR3 is 12 residues long. This CDR3 reads CASSYNIYEQYF. Written as DNA, the CDR3 is TGTGCCAGCAGCTACAATATTTACGAGCAGTACTTC.

V gene TRBV7-8 combines with J gene TRBJ2-7, with 7 bases matching TRBD1. V was clipped by 5 bases and J by 7 bases; unmatched bases: 5. The CDR3 totals 12 residues. CDR1 and CDR2 from the germline V gene are SGHVS and FQNEAQ. The CDR3 nucleotides read TGTGCCAGCAGCCTGGGACAGTTGGAGCAGTACTTC. It is translated as CASSLGQLEQYF.

This clone was counted between two and nine times. The gene calls are TRBV6-6 and TRBJ2-5; the D is unclear. Germline V gene sequence: CDR1 MNHNY, CDR2 SVGAGI (reference sequence). V gave up 0 bases and J gave up 1 base, with 6 bases separating them. CDR3 length: 14 amino acids. For the CDR3, the DNA is TGTGCCAGCAGTTACTCGGCAGGCCAAGAGACCCAGTACTTC. As protein: CASSYSAGQETQYF.

This clone was seen a single time. The chain has TRBV27 and TRBJ2-3; weak D call: TRBD2 (6 bases). The CDR3 spans 15 residues. In germline, CDR1 is MNHEY, CDR2 SMNVEV (reference sequence). Deletions cut 0 bases from V and 3 bases from J, with 10 bases between. CDR3 bases: TGTGCCAGCAGTTTATCGGCGGGGAGGACAGATACGCAGTATTTT. Protein sequence: CASSLSAGRTDTQYF.

The chain has TRBV2 and TRBJ2-1; D may be TRBD1 (5 bases). The germline gives CDR1 SNHLY, CDR2 FYNNEI. CDR3 length: 15 residues. Trimming took 6 bases from V and 0 from J, leaving 12 bases between them. Here the CDR3 DNA reads TGTGCCAGCAGGGATAAGACAGACTCCTACAATGAGCAGTTCTTC. It is translated as CASRDKTDSYNEQFF.

The J gene is TRBJ1-3, the V gene TRBV4-3; D not certain. Germline V CDR1 and CDR2: LGHNA, YSLEER. This CDR3 contains 14 residues. V lost 4 bases and J 1 base, leaving 8 bases between the germline ends. The CDR3 DNA reads TGCGCCAGCAGCCCTACAGAGTCTGGAAACACCATATATTTT. This sequence encodes CASSPTESGNTIYF.

The chain recombines TRBV4-2 with TRBJ2-4, with TRBD2 identical over 16 bases. The junction had 13 bases not matched to a gene; V was cut back by 3 bases and J by 11 bases. The CDR3 covers 18 residues. The germline CDR1 and CDR2 sequences are LGHNA and YNFKEQ. The CDR3 nucleotides read TGTGCCAGCAGCCAGTTCTTGGGACTAGCGGGAGGGGCGGCCGTTCAGTACTTC. Its translation: CASSQFLGLAGGAAVQYF.

This sequence joins TRBV5-4 and TRBJ1-2; TRBD1 aligns across 7 bases. The CDR3 is 14 amino acids. CDR1 SGHNT and CDR2 YYREEE come from the germline V gene (reference sequence). Trimming at V came to 3 bases and at J to 3 bases, leaving 5 bases not matched to a gene. Here the CDR3 reads CASSSTGTDYGYTF. The CDR3 DNA is TGTGCCAGCAGCTCAACCGGGACAGACTATGGCTACACCTTC.

V gene TRBV7-9 combines with J gene TRBJ2-1; 12 bases fit TRBD2. Germline V gene sequence: CDR1 SEHNR, CDR2 FQNEAQ (reference sequence). With V trimmed by 1 base and J by 3 bases, 1 base remained unmatched. The CDR3 has 16 residues. The CDR3 reads CASSLELAGGYNEQFF. The DNA for the CDR3 is TGTGCCAGCAGCTTAGAACTAGCGGGAGGCTACAATGAGCAGTTCTTC.